The clone carrying this T cell receptor (beta chain) appeared a few times. What it binds is unknown. This sample is drawn from a study of blood T cells in healthy people across ages. Study-wide findings and caveats: As age increased, TCR beta diversity per million T cells fell in a roughly linear fashion.

With a J-beta primer mix and a sample-barcoded 5' primer, a second PCR ran 7 to 11 cycles. TCRdb ran MiXCR on the 5' RACE reads and lists one entry per CDR3 protein. Here the sample spans about 800,000 distinct CDR3 sequences, 25% being singletons. These data also formed part of another study, on T cells of mothers and their children.

Sequencing was done on a sample of blood. The source of this sequence is a boy younger than 18 in good health.

The CDR3 sequence: CASSSRVGTSGVGFSYEQYF. For the CDR3, the DNA is TGTGCCAGCAGTTCTCGGGTTGGTACTAGCGGGGTGGGCTTCTCCTACGAGCAGTACTTC. The V gene is TRBV6-5, the J gene TRBJ2-5; 10 bases are shared with TRBD2. The assigned J gene may be wrong: the sequence end matches TRBJ2-7 better. The length of the CDR3 is 20 residues. From germline, CDR1 is MNHEY and CDR2 SVGAGI.